This section outlines one T cell receptor beta chain sequence together with its context. Its target is unknown. Germline V gene lookup returns CDR1 DFQATT and CDR2 SNEGSKA (reference sequence). The CDR3 totals 18 residues. V was clipped by 0 bases and J by 3 bases; unmatched bases: 13. TCRdb reprocessed the reads with MiXCR, giving one entry per CDR3 protein. The top ten clones hold 6.5% to 10% of a sample with some 600,000 distinct CDR3 sequences, 20% to 25% of them seen once. The data originate from a study of T cell repertoires in cytomegalovirus infection. Study summary: Matching HLA type and CMV infection were both indicated by public TCR beta signatures.

The study's findings and limits: The ex vivo response showed dominance by HLA-C-restricted CMV-specific TCR beta clonotypes.

The receptor's source is a human donor in good health (CMV status not recorded). Some clones in this sample may be carry-over from other donors' samples. Material: CD8+ T cells from PBMCs. The rearrangement joins TRBV20-1 to TRBJ2-1; 8 positions match TRBD2. Here the CDR3 reads CSARDSAGASFFYNEQFF. CDR3 bases: TGCAGTGCTAGAGATTCAGCGGGGGCCTCCTTTTTCTACAATGAGCAGTTCTTC.